Sequencing of this T cell receptor (beta chain) was carried out in a study of blood T cell repertoires in COVID-19. Generated by immunoSEQ multiplex PCR, the TCRdb table keeps only in-frame clones and is missing some. Here the sample spans 150,000 to 200,000 clones, around 89% being singletons. The length of the CDR3 is 14 residues. Trimming stripped 2 bases from V and 9 bases from J, with 14 bases between. Germline V gene sequence: CDR1 SGHTA, CDR2 FQGNSA. This clonotype was obtained from a young woman who had recovered from COVID-19. The specimen sequenced was PBMCs or T cells enriched from blood (not recorded which). The J gene is TRBJ2-1, the V gene TRBV7-2, with a weak D call TRBD2 (6 bases). The CDR3 DNA follows: TGTGCCAGCAGCTTAATTCGGGAGTGGGGTGAGCAGTTCTTC. Translated: CASSLIREWGEQFF.